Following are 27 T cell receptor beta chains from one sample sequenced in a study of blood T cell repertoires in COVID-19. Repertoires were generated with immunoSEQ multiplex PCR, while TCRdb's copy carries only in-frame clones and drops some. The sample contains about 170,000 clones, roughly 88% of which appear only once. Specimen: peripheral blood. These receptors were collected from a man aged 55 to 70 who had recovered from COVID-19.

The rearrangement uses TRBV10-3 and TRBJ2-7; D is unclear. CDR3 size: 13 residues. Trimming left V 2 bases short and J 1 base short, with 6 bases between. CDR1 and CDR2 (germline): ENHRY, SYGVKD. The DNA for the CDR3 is TGTGCCATCAGTGAGCGTCAGTCCTACGAGCAGTACTTC. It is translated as CAISERQSYEQYF.

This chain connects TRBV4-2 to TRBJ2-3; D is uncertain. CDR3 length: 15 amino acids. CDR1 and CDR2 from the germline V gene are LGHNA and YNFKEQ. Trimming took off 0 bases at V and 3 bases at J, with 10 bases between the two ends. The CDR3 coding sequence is TGTGCCAGCAGCCAAGAATGGGTCGGGACAGATACGCAGTATTTT. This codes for CASSQEWVGTDTQYF.

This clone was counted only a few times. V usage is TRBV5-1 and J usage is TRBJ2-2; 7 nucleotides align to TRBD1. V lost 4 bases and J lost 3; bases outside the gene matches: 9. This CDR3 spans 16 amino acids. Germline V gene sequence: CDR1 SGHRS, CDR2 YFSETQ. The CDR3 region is CASSVDRVGDTGELFF. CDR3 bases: TGCGCCAGCAGCGTTGACAGGGTAGGGGACACCGGGGAGCTGTTTTTT.

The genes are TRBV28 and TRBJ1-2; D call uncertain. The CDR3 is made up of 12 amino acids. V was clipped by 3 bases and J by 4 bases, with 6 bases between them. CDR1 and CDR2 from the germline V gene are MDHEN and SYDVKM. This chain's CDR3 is CASSLASYGYTF. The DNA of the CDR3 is TGTGCCAGCAGTTTGGCCAGCTATGGCTACACCTTC.

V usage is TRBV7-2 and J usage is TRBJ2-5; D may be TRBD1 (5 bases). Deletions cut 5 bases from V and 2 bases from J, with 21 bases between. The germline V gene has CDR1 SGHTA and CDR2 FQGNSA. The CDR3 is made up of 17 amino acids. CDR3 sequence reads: CASSPRRGSLRQETQYF. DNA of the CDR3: TGTGCCAGCAGCCCCCGAAGGGGCTCTCTGCGTCAAGAGACCCAGTACTTC.

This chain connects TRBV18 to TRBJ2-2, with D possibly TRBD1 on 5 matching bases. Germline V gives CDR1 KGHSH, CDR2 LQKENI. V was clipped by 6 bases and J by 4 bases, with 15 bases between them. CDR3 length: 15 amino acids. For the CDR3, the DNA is TGTGCCAGCTCGCTCCAGGGATTCTCCACCGGGGAGCTGTTTTTT. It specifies CASSLQGFSTGELFF.

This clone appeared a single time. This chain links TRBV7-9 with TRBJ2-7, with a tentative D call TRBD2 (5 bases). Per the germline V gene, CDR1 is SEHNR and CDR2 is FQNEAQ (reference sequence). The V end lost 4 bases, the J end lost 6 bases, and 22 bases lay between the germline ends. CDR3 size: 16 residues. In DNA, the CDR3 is TGTGCCAGCAGCTCCGCGGGCCCGGGCCCGGTAGGCGAGCAGTACTTC. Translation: CASSSAGPGPVGEQYF.

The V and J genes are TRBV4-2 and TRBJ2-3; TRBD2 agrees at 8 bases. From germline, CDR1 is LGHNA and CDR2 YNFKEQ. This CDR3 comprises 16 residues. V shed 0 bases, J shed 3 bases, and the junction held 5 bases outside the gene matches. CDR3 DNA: TGTGCCAGCAGCCAAGATCTACGGGGGGGAACAGATACGCAGTATTTT. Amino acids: CASSQDLRGGTDTQYF.

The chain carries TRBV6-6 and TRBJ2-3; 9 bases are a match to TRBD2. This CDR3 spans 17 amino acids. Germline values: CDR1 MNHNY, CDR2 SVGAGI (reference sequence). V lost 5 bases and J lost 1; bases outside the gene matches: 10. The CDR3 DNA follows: TGTGCCAGCAGTCCCCTAGGGCTAGCGGGACGCACAGATACGCAGTATTTT. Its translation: CASSPLGLAGRTDTQYF.

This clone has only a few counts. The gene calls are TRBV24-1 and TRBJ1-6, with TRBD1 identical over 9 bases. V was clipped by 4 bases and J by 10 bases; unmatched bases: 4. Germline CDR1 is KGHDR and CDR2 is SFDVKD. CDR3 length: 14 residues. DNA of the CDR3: TGTGCCACCAGTGAAGATGACAGGGGGTCACCCCTCCACTTT. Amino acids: CATSEDDRGSPLHF.

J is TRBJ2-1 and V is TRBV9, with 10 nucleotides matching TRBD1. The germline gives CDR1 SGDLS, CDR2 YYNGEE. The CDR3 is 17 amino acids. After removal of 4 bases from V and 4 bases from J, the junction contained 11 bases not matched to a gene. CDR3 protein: CASSRTAGTGVYNEQFF. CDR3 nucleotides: TGTGCCAGCAGCAGAACAGCCGGGACAGGGGTTTACAATGAGCAGTTCTTC.

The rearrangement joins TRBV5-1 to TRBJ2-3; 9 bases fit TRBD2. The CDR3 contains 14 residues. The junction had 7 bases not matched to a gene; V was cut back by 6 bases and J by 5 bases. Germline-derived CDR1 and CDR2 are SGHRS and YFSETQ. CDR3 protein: CASKPAGGLDTQYF. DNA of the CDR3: TGCGCCAGCAAGCCAGCGGGGGGTTTAGATACGCAGTATTTT.

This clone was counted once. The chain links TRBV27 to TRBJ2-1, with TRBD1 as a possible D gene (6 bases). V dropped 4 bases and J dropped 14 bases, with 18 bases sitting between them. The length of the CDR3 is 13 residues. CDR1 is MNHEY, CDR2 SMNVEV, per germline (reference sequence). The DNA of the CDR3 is TGTGCCAGCAGTTCCGGGACATTAGTGGGAAAGTTCTTC. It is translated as CASSSGTLVGKFF.

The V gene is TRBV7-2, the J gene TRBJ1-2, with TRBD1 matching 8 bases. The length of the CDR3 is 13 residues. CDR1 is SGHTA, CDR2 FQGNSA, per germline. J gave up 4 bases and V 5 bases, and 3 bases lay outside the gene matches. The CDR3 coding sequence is TGTGCCAGCAGCCAGGGACAGGTCTATGGCTACACCTTC. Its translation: CASSQGQVYGYTF.

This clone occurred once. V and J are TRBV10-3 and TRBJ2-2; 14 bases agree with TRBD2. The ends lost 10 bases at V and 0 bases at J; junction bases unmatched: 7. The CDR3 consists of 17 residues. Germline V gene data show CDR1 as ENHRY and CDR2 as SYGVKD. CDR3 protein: CATGTSGGFANTGELFF. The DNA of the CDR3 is TGTGCCACCGGGACTAGCGGGGGCTTCGCGAACACCGGGGAGCTGTTTTTT.

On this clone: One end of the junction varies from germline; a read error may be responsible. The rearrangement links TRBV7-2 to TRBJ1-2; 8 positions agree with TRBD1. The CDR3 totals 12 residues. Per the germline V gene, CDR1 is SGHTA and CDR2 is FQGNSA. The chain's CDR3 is CASSTGQGGNYF. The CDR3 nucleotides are TGTGCCAGCAGCACCGGACAGGGAGGGAACTACTTC.

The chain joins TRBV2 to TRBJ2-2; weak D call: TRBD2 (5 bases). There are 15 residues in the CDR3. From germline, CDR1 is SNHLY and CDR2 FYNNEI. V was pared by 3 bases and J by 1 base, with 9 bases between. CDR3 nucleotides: TGTGCCAGCAGTGATCGACGGGAGAACACCGGGGAGCTGTTTTTT. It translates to CASSDRRENTGELFF.

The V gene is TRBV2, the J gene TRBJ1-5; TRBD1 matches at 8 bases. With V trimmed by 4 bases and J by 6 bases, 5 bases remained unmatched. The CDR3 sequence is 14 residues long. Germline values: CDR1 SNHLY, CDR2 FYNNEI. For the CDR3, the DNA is TGTGCCAGCAGTGGGCAGGGGGCAGGTCAGCCCCAGCATTTT. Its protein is CASSGQGAGQPQHF.

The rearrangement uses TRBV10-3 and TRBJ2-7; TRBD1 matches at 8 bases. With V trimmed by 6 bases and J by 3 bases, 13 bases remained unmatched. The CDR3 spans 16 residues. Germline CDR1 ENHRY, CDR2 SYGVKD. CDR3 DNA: TGTGCCATCAGAGTCCAGACAGGGGCAATTTACTACGAGCAGTACTTC. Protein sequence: CAIRVQTGAIYYEQYF.

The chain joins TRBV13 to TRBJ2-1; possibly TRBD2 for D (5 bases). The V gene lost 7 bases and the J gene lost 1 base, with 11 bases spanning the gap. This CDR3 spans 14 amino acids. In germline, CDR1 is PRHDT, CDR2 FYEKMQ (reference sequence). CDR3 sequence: CASTSPGSYNEQFF. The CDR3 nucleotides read TGTGCCAGCACCTCACCGGGGTCCTACAATGAGCAGTTCTTC.

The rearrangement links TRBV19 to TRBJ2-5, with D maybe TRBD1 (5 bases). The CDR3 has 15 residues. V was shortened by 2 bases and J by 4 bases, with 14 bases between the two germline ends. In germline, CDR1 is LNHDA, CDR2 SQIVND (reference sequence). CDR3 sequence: CASSIRAGNGETQYF. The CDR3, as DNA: TGTGCCAGTAGTATAAGGGCAGGGAATGGAGAGACCCAGTACTTC.

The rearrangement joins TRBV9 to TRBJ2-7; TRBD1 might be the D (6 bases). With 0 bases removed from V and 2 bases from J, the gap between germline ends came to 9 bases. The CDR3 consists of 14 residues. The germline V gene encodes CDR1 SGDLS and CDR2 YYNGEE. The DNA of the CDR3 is TGTGCCAGCAGCGTAGATGAGGGGGCCTACGAGCAGTACTTC. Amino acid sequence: CASSVDEGAYEQYF.

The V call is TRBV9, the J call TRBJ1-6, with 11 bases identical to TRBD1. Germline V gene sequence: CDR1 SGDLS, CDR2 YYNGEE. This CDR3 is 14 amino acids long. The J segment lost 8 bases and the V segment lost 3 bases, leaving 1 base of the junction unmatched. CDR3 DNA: TGTGCCAGCAGCGCGGGACAGGGGGATTCACCCCTCCACTTT. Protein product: CASSAGQGDSPLHF.

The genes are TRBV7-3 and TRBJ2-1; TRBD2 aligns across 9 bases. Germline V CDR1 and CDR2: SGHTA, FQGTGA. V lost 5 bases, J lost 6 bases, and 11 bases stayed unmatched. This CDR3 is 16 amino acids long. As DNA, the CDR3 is TGTGCCAGCAGCCCGAGAGCGGGGGGACTCCCCAATGAGCAGTTCTTC. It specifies CASSPRAGGLPNEQFF.

The DNA for the CDR3 is TGCGCCAGCAGCCAAGTTGGGGATTCTAGCCAACAAGGTGAGCAGTTCTTC. It translates to CASSQVGDSSQQGEQFF. The rearrangement joins TRBV4-3 to TRBJ2-1; tentative D call: TRBD2 (5 bases). Trimming took off 1 base at V and 9 bases at J, with 22 bases between the two ends. This CDR3 is built from 17 residues. The germline V gene has CDR1 LGHNA and CDR2 YSLEER.

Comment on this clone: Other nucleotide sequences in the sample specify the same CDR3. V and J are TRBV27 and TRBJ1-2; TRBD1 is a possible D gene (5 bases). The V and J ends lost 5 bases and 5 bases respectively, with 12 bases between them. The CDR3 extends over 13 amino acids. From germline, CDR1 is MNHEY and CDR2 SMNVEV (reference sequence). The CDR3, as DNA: TGTGCCAGCAGTCCCGGGGGATCTTATGGCTACACCTTC. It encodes CASSPGGSYGYTF.

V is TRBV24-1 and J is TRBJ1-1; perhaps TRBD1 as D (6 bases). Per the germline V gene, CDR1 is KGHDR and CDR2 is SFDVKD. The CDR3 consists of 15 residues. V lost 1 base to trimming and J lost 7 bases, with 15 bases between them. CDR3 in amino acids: CATSDLGDRYFEAFF. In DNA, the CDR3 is TGTGCCACCAGTGATTTAGGCGACAGGTATTTTGAAGCTTTCTTT.